This T cell receptor (beta chain) is drawn from a study of shared clonotypes between healthy human individuals. Study-level findings and limits: Naive subsets typically showed greater estimated richness than memory subsets.

Germline CDR1 is LGHNA and CDR2 is YSLEER. Deletions cut 2 bases from V and 5 bases from J, with 9 bases between. CDR3 size: 13 residues. Assay used: immunoSEQ multiplex PCR; TCRdb lists only in-frame clones, some missing. The table lists over a million clones, roughly 74% of them singletons, with more than 0.5% in the top ten. Details on this clone: As yet, its antigen is unknown.

Sequenced material: memory CD4+ T cells from PBMCs. The subset is: CD45RA-negative fraction. The sequence was collected from a man between 18 and 35 years old in good health. Some clones in this sample may be carry-over from other donors' samples. This chain uses TRBV4-3 with TRBJ1-1; the D is unclear. The CDR3 region is CASSQQIGTEAFF. CDR3 in DNA: TGCGCCAGCAGCCAACAAATAGGGACTGAAGCTTTCTTT.